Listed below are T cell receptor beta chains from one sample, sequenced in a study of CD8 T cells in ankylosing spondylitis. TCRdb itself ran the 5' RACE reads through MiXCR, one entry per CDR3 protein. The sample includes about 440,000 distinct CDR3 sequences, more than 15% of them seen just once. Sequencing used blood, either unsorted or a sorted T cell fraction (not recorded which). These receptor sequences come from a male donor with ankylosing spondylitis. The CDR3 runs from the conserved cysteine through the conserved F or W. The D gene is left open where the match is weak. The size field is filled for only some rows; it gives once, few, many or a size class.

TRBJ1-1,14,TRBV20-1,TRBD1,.,TGCAGTGCTAGAGGGACAGGGGATTGGGCTGAAGCTTTCTTT,CSARGTGDWAEAFF
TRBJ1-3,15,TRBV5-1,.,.,TGCGCCAGCAGCTCAGAGAGGGGTTCTGGAAACACCATATATTTT,CASSSERGSGNTIYF
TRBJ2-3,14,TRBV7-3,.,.,TGTGCCAGCAGCTCACTAGGACCCACAGATACGCAGTATTTT,CASSSLGPTDTQYF
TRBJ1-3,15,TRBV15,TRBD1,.,TGTGCCACCAGCAGAGAGACAGGGCGCGGAAACACCATATATTTT,CATSRETGRGNTIYF
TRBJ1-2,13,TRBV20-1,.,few,TGCAGTGTCCCCCCGACCTCTGGCTATGGCTACACCTTC,CSVPPTSGYGYTF
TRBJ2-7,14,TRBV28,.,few,TGTGCCAGCAGTTTATGGGACATCCCCTACGAGCAGTACTTC,CASSLWDIPYEQYF
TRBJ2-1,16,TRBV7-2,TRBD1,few,TGTGCCAGCAGCTTAGAGACAGGGCCTCCCTACAATGAGCAGTTCTTC,CASSLETGPPYNEQFF
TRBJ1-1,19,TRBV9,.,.,TGTGCCAGCAGCGTAGCCCCATTCGACGGGAACGTTATGAACACTGAAGTTTTCTTT,CASSVAPFDGNVMNTEVFF
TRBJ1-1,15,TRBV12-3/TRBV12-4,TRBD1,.,TGTGCCAGCACCGACAGGGGGTCGATGAACACTGAAGCTTTCTTT,CASTDRGSMNTEAFF
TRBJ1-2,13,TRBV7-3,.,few,TGTGCCAGCAGCCTCGGGAAAGGGCTAGGCTACACCTTC,CASSLGKGLGYTF
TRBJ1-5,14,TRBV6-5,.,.,TGTGCCAGCAGTTACGGACAGCTGAATCAGCCCCAGCATTTT,CASSYGQLNQPQHF
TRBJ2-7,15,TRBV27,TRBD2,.,TGTGCCAGCAGTTTGGTGGGACTAGCATCGTACGAGCAGTACTTC,CASSLVGLASYEQYF
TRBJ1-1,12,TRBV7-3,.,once,TGTGCCAGCAGCCACCCGCAGGGGGAAGCTTTCTTT,CASSHPQGEAFF
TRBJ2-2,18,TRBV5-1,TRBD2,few,TGCGCCAGCAGCTTGGCCAAAGCGGGGGGGCCGGGGACCGGGGAGCTGTTTTTT,CASSLAKAGGPGTGELFF
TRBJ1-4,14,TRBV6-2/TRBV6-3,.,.,TGTGCCAGCAGACCCGACAGAATCAGTGAAAAACTGTTTTTT,CASRPDRISEKLFF
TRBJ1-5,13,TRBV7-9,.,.,TGTGCCACGCGGGACGGAGACAATCAGCCCCAGCATTTT,CATRDGDNQPQHF
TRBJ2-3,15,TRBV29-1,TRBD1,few,TGCAGCGTTGGAGGACAGGGTGGCCCCGGAGATACGCAGTATTTT,CSVGGQGGPGDTQYF
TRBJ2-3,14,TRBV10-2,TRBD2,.,TGCGCCAGTACTGGGACTAGCTCCTGGGATACGCAGTATTTT,CASTGTSSWDTQYF
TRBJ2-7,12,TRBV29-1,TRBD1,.,TGCAGCGTTGGACAGCAGGGGGTGGAGCAGTACTTC,CSVGQQGVEQYF
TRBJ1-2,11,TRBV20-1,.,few,TGCAGTGCACCCAGGACGGCACTTAACACCTTC,CSAPRTALNTF
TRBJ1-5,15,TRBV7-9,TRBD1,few,TGTGCCAGCAGCCGGGGAGGGACAGGGGGCCAGCCCCAGCATTTT,CASSRGGTGGQPQHF
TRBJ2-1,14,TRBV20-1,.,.,TGCAGTGCTAGCCGGGTACTGGGCCACAATGAGCAGTTCTTC,CSASRVLGHNEQFF
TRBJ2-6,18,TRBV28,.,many,TGTGCCAGCAGGGCGGGACAGAAGATCCTCTCTGGGGCCAACGTCCTGACTTTC,CASRAGQKILSGANVLTF
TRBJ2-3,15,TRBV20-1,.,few,TGCAGTGCTAGAGATCCTAGCACCACCACAGATACGCAGTATTTT,CSARDPSTTTDTQYF
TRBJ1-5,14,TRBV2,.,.,TGTGCCAGCAGTGCAACAGGGACCTATCAGCCCCAGCATTTT,CASSATGTYQPQHF
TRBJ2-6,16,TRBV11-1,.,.,TGTGCCAGCAGCCCCGGGACCGGGTCTGGGGCCAACGTCCTGACTTTC,CASSPGTGSGANVLTF
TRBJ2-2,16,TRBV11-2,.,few,TGTGCCAGCAGCTTAACCCCCCAGGGGGGGACCGGGGAGCTGTTTTTT,CASSLTPQGGTGELFF
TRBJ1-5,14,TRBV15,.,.,TGTGCCACCAGCAGAGATCGTGGAGGGCAGCCCCAGCATTTT,CATSRDRGGQPQHF
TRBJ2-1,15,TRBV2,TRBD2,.,TGTGCCAGCCGACTAGCGGGGGGGCTTTTAAATGAGCAGTTCTTC,CASRLAGGLLNEQFF
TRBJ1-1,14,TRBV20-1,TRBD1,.,TGCAGTGCTAGGGGACAGGGGGCTAACACTGAAGCTTTCTTT,CSARGQGANTEAFF
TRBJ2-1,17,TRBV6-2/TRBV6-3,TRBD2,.,TGTGCCAGCAGTTCTCATCCTAGCGGGAAGACCTACAATGAGCAGTTCTTC,CASSSHPSGKTYNEQFF
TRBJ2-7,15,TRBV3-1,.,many,TGTGCCAGCAGCCAAGAGTTTGGACAGTCCTACGAGCAGTACTTC,CASSQEFGQSYEQYF